The 5 T cell receptor beta chains reported below all come from one sample, sequenced in a study of T cell repertoires in cytomegalovirus infection (dated by TCRdb to between 2018 and 2020). The treatment or condition label corresponds to: in vitro stimulation with specific CMV peptide epitopes to enrich CMV-specific T cells. No antigen is known for these receptors. These reads were obtained on an Illumina HiSeq 1500. The public reads were run again by TCRdb, first through fastp at Q25 and then through MiXCR, and only productive beta chains were kept. Records with the same CDR3 protein are collapsed into one entry carrying the most frequent genes and DNA. The sample data list 900,000 to 950,000 distinct CDR3 sequences, and approximately 31% of these were observed just once. Roughly 13% of the sample comes from the top ten. The starting material was cultured CD8+ T cells from PBMCs, obtained from culture after CMV antigen stimulation. These receptors all come from a human donor in good health (CMV status not recorded). Some clones in this sample may be carry-over from other donors' samples.

This clonotype appeared a few times. The chain carries TRBV15 and TRBJ1-4; 7 bases fit TRBD1. The trim removed 3 bases at V and 3 bases at J, leaving 4 bases unmatched. The CDR3 sequence is 15 residues long. Germline assignment: CDR1 LNHNV and CDR2 YYDKDF (reference sequence). CDR3 sequence reads: CATSRTGTANEKLFF. The CDR3 DNA is TGTGCCACCAGCAGGACCGGGACAGCTAATGAAAAACTGTTTTTT.

This sequence joins TRBV19 and TRBJ1-1, with D possibly being TRBD1 (6 bases). The V and J ends lost 10 bases and 7 bases respectively, with 19 bases between them. Germline V gene lookup returns CDR1 LNHDA and CDR2 SQIVND (reference sequence). The CDR3 spans 13 residues. The CDR3: CATSPGTLLEAFF. The CDR3 DNA follows: TGTGCCACTTCTCCCGGGACACTTCTTGAAGCTTTCTTT.

The chain joins TRBV6-6 to TRBJ2-1, with D maybe TRBD2 (6 bases). V gave up 4 bases and J gave up 4 bases, with 14 bases separating them. The CDR3 length is 15 residues. The germline V gene encodes CDR1 MNHNY and CDR2 SVGAGI (reference sequence). This CDR3 reads CASSSEAGRYNEQFF. Here the CDR3 DNA reads TGTGCCAGCAGTTCCGAGGCAGGGAGGTACAATGAGCAGTTCTTC.

This clonotype has just a few counts. V gene TRBV20-1 combines with J gene TRBJ1-2, with 9 bases that match TRBD1. This CDR3 contains 13 residues. Trimming cost V 5 bases and J 4 bases; bases outside gene matches: 5. The germline V gene encodes CDR1 DFQATT and CDR2 SNEGSKA (reference sequence). The CDR3 region is CSALDRGRYGYTF. The DNA for the CDR3 is TGCAGTGCTCTGGACAGGGGACGCTATGGCTACACCTTC.

This clonotype was found many times. The chain has TRBV7-9 and TRBJ2-7; tentative D call: TRBD2 (6 bases). Germline CDR1 and CDR2: SEHNR and FQNEAQ (reference sequence). This CDR3 is 13 amino acids long. The ends were cut back, 9 bases at V and 2 bases at J, with 14 bases in the middle. CDR3 in amino acids: CASGGVAPYEQYF. The DNA of the CDR3 is TGTGCCAGTGGAGGGGTCGCTCCCTACGAGCAGTACTTC. The entire variable domain, with the rest obtained from reference TRBV7-9 and TRBJ2-7, is as follows: DTGVSQNPRHKITKRGQNVTFRCDPISEHNRLYWYRQTLGQGPEFLTYFQNEAQLEKSRLLSDRFSAERPKGSFSTLEIQRTEQGDSAMYLCASGGVAPYEQYFGPGTRLTVT.